These 10 T cell receptor beta chains were all obtained from the same sample, sequenced in a study of blood T cell repertoires in COVID-19. TCRdb's copy holds only in-frame clones and misses some; the assay was immunoSEQ multiplex PCR. The sample holds 90,000 to 130,000 clones, over 65% seen once. Sequenced input: peripheral blood. Source of these receptors: an elderly woman with acute or convalescent COVID-19.

The chain combines TRBV4-1 with TRBJ2-5; D perhaps matches TRBD2 (5 bases). The V gene's germline CDR1 is MGHRA and CDR2 YSYEKL. V was clipped by 1 base and J by 3 bases, with 9 bases between them. This CDR3 comprises 14 residues. CDR3: CASSQAGSEETQYF. CDR3 bases: TGCGCCAGCAGCCAAGCGGGGAGCGAAGAGACCCAGTACTTC.

The chain has TRBV10-3 and TRBJ1-2; 9 bases line up with TRBD1. The germline V gene encodes CDR1 ENHRY and CDR2 SYGVKD. V lost 5 bases to trimming and J lost 6 bases; unmatched junction nucleotides: 10. The length of the CDR3 is 15 residues. The DNA for the CDR3 is TGTGCCATCAGTAAAACAACAGGGGGCAGCGATGGCTACACCTTC. Translating it yields CAISKTTGGSDGYTF.

The chain has TRBV27 and TRBJ2-3; 10 nucleotides line up with TRBD2. From germline, CDR1 is MNHEY and CDR2 SMNVEV (reference sequence). With V trimmed by 4 bases and J by 5 bases, 9 bases remained unmatched. The CDR3 is made up of 16 amino acids. CDR3 amino acids: CASSSLSGGAKDTQYF. As DNA, the CDR3 is TGTGCCAGCAGTTCCTTAAGCGGGGGGGCAAAAGATACGCAGTATTTT.

This clone was found once. The CDR3 DNA follows: TGTGCCAGCACCCGGTTGGGCTCACCCCTCCACTTT. Its protein product is CASTRLGSPLHF. The gene calls are TRBV6-5 and TRBJ1-6, with unresolved D. The CDR3 spans 12 residues. Germline V lookup: CDR1 MNHEY, CDR2 SVGAGI. Trimming cost V 7 bases and J 10 bases, with 11 bases left between them.

This clone was counted between two and nine times. V gene TRBV3-1 (or the pseudogene TRBV3-2) combines with J gene TRBJ2-7, with 11 bases fitting TRBD1. The junction had 5 bases not matched to a gene; V was cut back by 4 bases and J by 3 bases. In germline, CDR1 is LGHDT, CDR2 YNNKEL (reference sequence). CDR3 length equals 15 residues. For the CDR3, the DNA is TGTGCCAGCAGCCTGGGGACAGGGGGTATCTACGAGCAGTACTTC. Translated, it gives CASSLGTGGIYEQYF.

J is TRBJ2-6 and V is TRBV6-5; D not resolved. The CDR3 runs 15 residues. V was shortened by 9 bases and J by 0 bases, with 12 bases between the two germline ends. Looked up from germline, CDR1 is MNHEY and CDR2 is SVGAGI. DNA of the CDR3: TGTGCCAGTCGCCAGGCTTCCTCTGGGGCCAACGTCCTGACTTTC. Translated: CASRQASSGANVLTF.

J is TRBJ1-1 and V is TRBV12-3 or TRBV12-4; D possibly corresponds to TRBD1 (5 bases). The CDR3 runs 11 residues. V was clipped by 6 bases and J by 7 bases, with 9 bases between them. The CDR3 DNA reads as TGTGCCAGCAGGGGGCAGGGTGAAGCTTTCTTT. Protein: CASRGQGEAFF.

The chain recombines TRBV7-9 with TRBJ1-1, with TRBD1 matching over 9 bases. The length of the CDR3 is 14 residues. In germline, CDR1 is SEHNR, CDR2 FQNEAQ (reference sequence). J gave up 4 bases and V 4 bases, and 4 bases lay outside the gene matches. CDR3 protein: CASSWGDRATEAFF. The CDR3 DNA follows: TGTGCCAGCAGCTGGGGGGACAGGGCCACTGAAGCTTTCTTT.

This clone was counted a few times. The chain combines TRBV28 with TRBJ2-7, with TRBD1 matching over 8 bases. Germline values: CDR1 MDHEN, CDR2 SYDVKM. The CDR3 sequence is 16 residues long. Trimming cost V 6 bases and J 2 bases; bases outside gene matches: 12. DNA of the CDR3: TGTGCCAGCAGCACCTCCGGACAGGGCTTCACCTACGAGCAGTACTTC. Translated, it gives CASSTSGQGFTYEQYF.

The V and J genes are TRBV5-1 and TRBJ1-6; a weak D match, TRBD1 (6 bases). This CDR3 has 16 residues. The V end lost 0 bases, the J end lost 7 bases, and 14 bases lay between the germline ends. The germline V gene has CDR1 SGHRS and CDR2 YFSETQ. The CDR3 here is CASSLDTGSQNSPLHF. The CDR3 nucleotides read TGCGCCAGCAGCTTGGATACAGGGAGTCAGAATTCACCCCTCCACTTT.